The 27 T cell receptor beta chains below were found in one sample sequenced in a study of blood T cell repertoires in COVID-19 (dated by TCRdb to 2020 to 2021). To prepare the library, the immunoSEQ multiplex PCR assay was applied. TCRdb re-hosts the immuneACCESS table, in-frame sequences only. Its copies lack some clones; in the studies checked, an unresolved V gene accounts for under half of them, and the cause for the rest is not known. This sample holds about 200,000 clones; around 80% were observed only once. Approximately 7.2% of the sample lies in the top ten. Material for sequencing was peripheral blood. These receptors were obtained from a woman in her sixties or seventies with acute or convalescent COVID-19.

The chain recombines TRBV19 with TRBJ2-5; TRBD1 might be the D (5 bases). V lost 5 bases and J 2 bases, leaving 12 bases between the germline ends. The CDR3 length is 14 residues. Germline CDR1 LNHDA, CDR2 SQIVND (reference sequence). For the CDR3, the DNA is TGTGCCAGTAGTTCAGGGCCCTATCAAGAGACCCAGTACTTC. Translated: CASSSGPYQETQYF.

CDR3 protein: CATSERDRYYGYTF. The CDR3, as DNA: TGTGCCACCAGTGAACGTGACAGGTACTATGGCTACACCTTC. This chain links TRBV24-1 with TRBJ1-2; D is possibly TRBD1 (6 bases). The germline V gene encodes CDR1 KGHDR and CDR2 SFDVKD. The CDR3 contains 14 residues. The V end was cut by 4 bases, the J end by 3 bases, with 11 bases between.

The chain employs TRBV7-2 and TRBJ1-4; D gene uncertain. Trimming left V 5 bases short and J 8 bases short, with 9 bases between. The germline CDR1 and CDR2 sequences are SGHTA and FQGNSA. There are 12 residues in the CDR3. The CDR3 DNA reads TGTGCCAGCAGCCGACCGAGGGAAAAACTGTTTTTT. This translates into CASSRPREKLFF.

The J gene is TRBJ2-4, the V gene TRBV27; the D gene is possibly TRBD1 (7 bases). Trimming left V 2 bases short and J 2 bases short, with 13 bases between. The germline V gene encodes CDR1 MNHEY and CDR2 SMNVEV (reference sequence). The CDR3 is 16 amino acids. The CDR3 bases are TGTGCCAGCAGTTTAGAAGGAGGGGGCTCCAAAAACATTCAGTACTTC. It codes for CASSLEGGGSKNIQYF.

The rearrangement joins TRBV29-1 to TRBJ2-5, with 7 bases matching TRBD2. The ends lost 7 bases at V and 5 bases at J; junction bases unmatched: 7. The germline gives CDR1 SQVTM, CDR2 ANQGSEA. The CDR3 has 12 residues. CDR3 amino acids: CSAAGLIETQYF. In nucleotides, the CDR3 is TGCAGCGCGGCGGGACTAATTGAGACCCAGTACTTC. Complete variable domain (other parts from reference TRBV29-1 and TRBJ2-5): SAVISQKPSRDICQRGTSLTIQCQVDSQVTMMFWYRQQPGQSLTLIATANQGSEATYESGFVIDKFPISRPNLTFSTLTVSNMSPEDSSIYLCSAAGLIETQYFGPGTRLLVL.

V usage is TRBV9 and J usage is TRBJ1-1; 7 nucleotides match TRBD1. The germline gives CDR1 SGDLS, CDR2 YYNGEE. V dropped 7 bases and J dropped 0; count of bases not matched to a gene: 3. The CDR3 has 13 amino acids. CDR3 loop: CASSGGLNTEAFF. The CDR3 DNA reads as TGTGCCAGCTCAGGGGGGTTGAACACTGAAGCTTTCTTT.

The chain couples TRBV4-1 to TRBJ2-5; tentatively, D is TRBD2 (6 bases). This CDR3 is 17 amino acids long. Trimming stripped 5 bases from V and 1 base from J, with 20 bases between. Germline CDR1 reads MGHRA; CDR2 reads YSYEKL. The CDR3 region has the DNA TGCGCCAGCAGCAGTCGGTACGCTTTAGCGGCCCAAGAGACCCAGTACTTC. This translates into CASSSRYALAAQETQYF.

The chain combines TRBV9 with TRBJ1-2; TRBD1 agrees at 7 bases. The CDR3 extends over 19 amino acids. Unmatched junction bases numbered 21, after V lost 2 bases and J lost 5 bases. Germline CDR1 reads SGDLS; CDR2 reads YYNGEE. The CDR3 DNA is TGTGCCAGCAGCGTTTCCGTAGGACAGAGGGCCCAGGGGGATTATGGCTACACCTTC. Encoded protein: CASSVSVGQRAQGDYGYTF.

The chain uses TRBV25-1 and TRBJ1-1; tentatively, D is TRBD1 (5 bases). CDR3 length equals 12 residues. Trimming removed 7 bases from V and 10 bases from J, with 16 bases in between. The germline V gene encodes CDR1 MGHDK and CDR2 SYGVNS. CDR3 bases: TGTGCCAGCACTCTGGCGGGCGGGGGAGCTTTCTTT. Its translation is CASTLAGGGAFF.

The V and J genes are TRBV4-1 and TRBJ2-4, with D perhaps matching TRBD2 (6 bases). The germline CDR1 and CDR2 sequences are MGHRA and YSYEKL. V lost 4 bases, J lost 8 bases, and 9 bases lay in between. The CDR3 is made up of 12 amino acids. The CDR3 loop reads CASSPWGDIQYF. For the CDR3, the DNA is TGCGCCAGCAGCCCATGGGGGGACATTCAGTACTTC.

The V and J genes are TRBV7-9 and TRBJ2-3; 7 nucleotides match TRBD2. The CDR3 length is 14 residues. Looked up from germline, CDR1 is SEHNR and CDR2 is FQNEAQ (reference sequence). V was clipped by 4 bases and J by 5 bases; unmatched bases: 6. The CDR3 spells CASSSGGGVDTQYF. Written as DNA, the CDR3 is TGTGCCAGCAGCTCGGGGGGTGGCGTAGATACGCAGTATTTT.

V is TRBV6-5 and J is TRBJ2-1; the D is unclear. Trimming removed 0 bases from V and 0 bases from J, with 9 bases in between. CDR3 length: 16 amino acids. Germline values: CDR1 MNHEY, CDR2 SVGAGI. Here the CDR3 DNA reads TGTGCCAGCAGTTACTCGATCCAGGCCTCCTACAATGAGCAGTTCTTC. This codes for CASSYSIQASYNEQFF.

V is TRBV3-1 (or the pseudogene TRBV3-2) and J is TRBJ2-3, with 9 bases identical to TRBD1. The CDR3 extends over 14 amino acids. V lost 5 bases to trimming and J lost 5 bases; unmatched junction nucleotides: 5. CDR1 is LGHDT and CDR2 is YNNKEL in the germline V gene (reference sequence). The CDR3 nucleotides read TGTGCCAGCAGCAACCGACAGGGGGTAGATACGCAGTATTTT. It is translated as CASSNRQGVDTQYF.

V usage is TRBV5-1 and J usage is TRBJ2-2, with 10 positions matching TRBD2. This CDR3 has 21 amino acids. J was trimmed by 0 bases and V by 4 bases; bases with no gene match: 18. Germline lookup yields CDR1 SGHRS and CDR2 YFSETQ. CDR3 DNA sequence: TGCGCCAGCAGCCCAAGTACGCTAGCGGGGGCCCCTTCCGCGAACACCGGGGAGCTGTTTTTT. Its translation: CASSPSTLAGAPSANTGELFF. Variable domain in full (rest from reference TRBV5-1 and TRBJ2-2): KAGVTQTPRYLIKTRGQQVTLSCSPISGHRSVSWYQQTPGQGLQFLFEYFSETQRNKGNFPGRFSGRQFSNSRSEMNVSTLELGDSALYLCASSPSTLAGAPSANTGELFFGEGSRLTVL.

This clone has only a few counts. The rearrangement links TRBV24-1 to TRBJ2-3; 8 nucleotides match TRBD2. Germline V gives CDR1 KGHDR, CDR2 SFDVKD. Losses at the gene ends were 4 bases for V and 1 base for J; bases not matched to a gene: 3. The CDR3 is made up of 15 amino acids. Written as DNA, the CDR3 is TGTGCCACCAGTGACCCACTAGCGGGCACAGATACGCAGTATTTT. Translation gives CATSDPLAGTDTQYF.

This clone was counted a few times. The V call is TRBV19, the J call TRBJ1-2; 9 bases are shared with TRBD1. Per the germline V gene, CDR1 is LNHDA and CDR2 is SQIVND (reference sequence). This CDR3 has 14 amino acids. The trim removed 10 bases at V and 4 bases at J, leaving 10 bases unmatched. The CDR3 loop reads CATALQGALYGYTF. In DNA form, the CDR3 reads TGTGCCACTGCCTTACAGGGGGCCCTCTATGGCTACACCTTC.

The J gene is TRBJ2-2, the V gene TRBV5-1; 14 nucleotides align to TRBD2. Germline CDR1 is SGHRS and CDR2 is YFSETQ. Germline trimming cut 4 bases from V and 6 bases from J; bases unmatched to any gene: 2. This CDR3 is 15 amino acids long. The CDR3 DNA follows: TGCGCCAGCAGCGTGACTAGCGGGGGGGCCGGGGAGCTGTTTTTT. Its translation: CASSVTSGGAGELFF.

The chain uses TRBV7-2 and TRBJ1-1; no reliable D call. Germline CDR1 SGHTA, CDR2 FQGNSA. Trimming took 8 bases from V and 4 from J, leaving 14 bases between them. The CDR3 length is 13 residues. The CDR3 sequence is CASGLEWITEAFF. DNA of the CDR3: TGTGCCAGCGGGCTTGAGTGGATCACTGAAGCTTTCTTT.

The rearrangement joins TRBV10-1 to TRBJ1-1, with 7 bases that match TRBD1. V was clipped by 0 bases and J by 1 base; unmatched bases: 20. This CDR3 contains 21 residues. Germline assignment: CDR1 WNHNN and CDR2 SYGVQD (reference sequence). The CDR3, as DNA: TGCGCCAGCAGTGAGTCGGACCGCCCCTTCCAGGGGGTTGGTGGGAACACTGAAGCTTTCTTT. As protein: CASSESDRPFQGVGGNTEAFF.

The V gene is TRBV6-5, the J gene TRBJ2-7; 8 bases agree with TRBD1. After removal of 5 bases from V and 0 bases from J, the junction contained 3 bases not matched to a gene. The CDR3 contains 14 residues. Germline V gene lookup returns CDR1 MNHEY and CDR2 SVGAGI. The CDR3: CASSPGTGSYEQYF. In DNA, the CDR3 is TGTGCCAGCAGTCCCGGGACAGGCTCCTACGAGCAGTACTTC.

This clone appeared a few times. The CDR3 DNA follows: TGTGCCAGCAGTCGGGATGGCGGGGGTTTGAGCTACACCTTC. Its translation is CASSRDGGGLSYTF. V usage is TRBV6-5 and J usage is TRBJ1-2; TRBD1 is a possible D gene (5 bases). V was shortened by 5 bases and J by 9 bases, with 19 bases between the two germline ends. The CDR3 runs 14 residues. Germline-derived CDR1 and CDR2 are MNHEY and SVGAGI.

The chain links TRBV4-2 to TRBJ2-1, with D possibly matching TRBD2 (6 bases). Germline values: CDR1 LGHNA, CDR2 YNFKEQ. The CDR3 has 14 amino acids. V lost 1 base and J lost 9, with 13 bases in between. CDR3 DNA: TGTGCCAGCAGCCAAGGGGGCAGGGACTCTGAGCAGTTCTTC. Amino acid sequence: CASSQGGRDSEQFF.

This clone was counted a single time. The gene calls are TRBV5-4 and TRBJ2-3; D remains ambiguous. The CDR3 totals 14 residues. The V end was cut by 5 bases, the J end by 2 bases, with 12 bases between. The germline V gene encodes CDR1 SGHNT and CDR2 YYREEE (reference sequence). In nucleotides, the CDR3 is TGTGCCAGCAGTCGAGGTGGATTCACAGATACGCAGTATTTT. Translated, it gives CASSRGGFTDTQYF. Full variable domain (remainder filled in from reference TRBV5-4 and TRBJ2-3): ETGVTQSPTHLIKTRGQQVTLRCSSQSGHNTVSWYQQALGQGPQFIFQYYREEENGRGNFPPRFSGLQFPNYSSELNVNALELDDSALYLCASSRGGFTDTQYFGPGTRLTVL.

This clone was detected only once. The V and J genes are TRBV7-9 and TRBJ1-6; D remains ambiguous. Looked up from germline, CDR1 is SEHNR and CDR2 is FQNEAQ (reference sequence). Trimming stripped 5 bases from V and 7 bases from J, with 18 bases between. The CDR3 is 16 amino acids. The CDR3 DNA is TGTGCCAGCAGCCCGGGAAGGGCTGGAGGAAATTCACCCCTCCACTTT. The encoded protein is CASSPGRAGGNSPLHF.

The chain carries TRBV5-1 and TRBJ1-1; 7 nucleotides align to TRBD1. J was trimmed by 0 bases and V by 5 bases; bases with no gene match: 7. The CDR3 runs 15 residues. CDR1 is SGHRS, CDR2 YFSETQ, per germline. The CDR3 here is CASRGQLSMNTEAFF. DNA for the CDR3: TGCGCCAGCAGGGGACAGTTAAGCATGAACACTGAAGCTTTCTTT. Full variable domain (missing parts from reference TRBV5-1 and TRBJ1-1): KAGVTQTPRYLIKTRGQQVTLSCSPISGHRSVSWYQQTPGQGLQFLFEYFSETQRNKGNFPGRFSGRQFSNSRSEMNVSTLELGDSALYLCASRGQLSMNTEAFFGQGTRLTVV.

The chain employs TRBV11-2 and TRBJ1-2; TRBD1 aligns across 8 bases. J was trimmed by 7 bases and V by 1 base; bases with no gene match: 5. This CDR3 contains 14 residues. Germline CDR1 and CDR2: SGHAT and FQNNGV. For the CDR3, the DNA is TGTGCCAGCAGCTTAGCGCAGGGGGCAAGTGGCTACACCTTC. This gives the protein CASSLAQGASGYTF.

The chain carries TRBV14 and TRBJ2-3; 15 nucleotides match TRBD2. The CDR3 runs to 17 residues. Trimming removed 4 bases from V and 5 bases from J; junction bases left unmatched: 7. CDR1 and CDR2 from the germline V gene are SGHDN and FVKESK. CDR3 region: CASSLRTSGGAKDTQYF. The CDR3 coding sequence is TGTGCCAGCAGCCTTAGGACTAGCGGGGGGGCAAAAGATACGCAGTATTTT.